Below, 9 T cell receptor beta chains from the same sample are listed, as sequenced in a study of T cell repertoires in cytomegalovirus infection. From the reads, TCRdb called clonotypes with MiXCR, one entry per CDR3 protein. The table shows about 360,000 distinct CDR3 sequences, with around 18% occurring only once. The sample taken for sequencing was PBMCs. These receptors originate from a human donor in good health (CMV status not recorded). Some clones in this sample may be carry-over from other donors' samples.

This clonotype has a count of ten or more. The V and J genes are TRBV12-3 or TRBV12-4 and TRBJ1-5; perhaps TRBD1 as D (6 bases). The germline V and J ends were trimmed by 3 bases and 7 bases, with 13 bases remaining between them. The CDR3 consists of 14 residues. CDR3 protein: CASSFRNREQPQHF. Written as DNA, the CDR3 is TGTGCCAGCAGTTTCAGGAACAGGGAACAGCCCCAGCATTTT.

The J gene is TRBJ1-1, the V gene TRBV5-5; D not resolved. The germline V gene encodes CDR1 SGHKS and CDR2 YYEKEE (reference sequence). V lost 4 bases, J lost 1 base, and 8 bases lay in between. This CDR3 is built from 13 residues. CDR3 nucleotides: TGTGCCAGCAGCACCGTCCCGAACACTGAAGCTTTCTTT. Amino acid sequence: CASSTVPNTEAFF.

The table lists this clonotype with a few counts. CDR3 sequence reads: CATSDALAGGPDEQFF. The CDR3 coding sequence is TGTGCCACCAGTGATGCACTAGCGGGAGGGCCAGATGAGCAGTTCTTC. This chain joins TRBV24-1 and TRBJ2-1, with 13 bases that match TRBD2. The CDR3 has 16 residues. The germline V gene encodes CDR1 KGHDR and CDR2 SFDVKD. Trimming cost V 3 bases and J 8 bases; bases outside gene matches: 6.

This clonotype has a handful of counts. The chain uses TRBV12-3 or TRBV12-4 and TRBJ1-2; possible D gene TRBD1, 5 bases. This CDR3 comprises 13 residues. V was shortened by 6 bases and J by 10 bases, with 18 bases between the two germline ends. The CDR3 loop reads CASSRGTSRDYTF. DNA for the CDR3: TGTGCCAGCAGCCGCGGGACTAGCAGAGACTACACCTTC.

Comments on this clonotype: A read error may account for a junction end that differs from germline. J is TRBJ2-3 and V is TRBV2; TRBD1 matches at 7 bases. The CDR3 is 15 residues long. CDR1 and CDR2 from the germline V gene are SNHLY and FYNNEI. CDR3 DNA sequence: TGTGCCAGCGGTGGTCGGACAGGAGGCACAGATAAGCAGTATTTT. This gives the protein CASGGRTGGTDKQYF.

In its sample, this clonotype was seen a few times. The chain uses TRBV7-7 and TRBJ2-5; TRBD2 is a possible D gene (6 bases). The CDR3 length is 15 residues. V was clipped by 4 bases and J by 2 bases, with 14 bases between them. Germline assignment: CDR1 SSHAT and CDR2 FNYEAQ (reference sequence). The CDR3 region is CASSSSGGSQETQYF. The CDR3 bases are TGTGCCAGCAGCTCTTCTGGGGGGTCTCAAGAGACCCAGTACTTC.

This clonotype was detected ten times or more. The rearrangement links TRBV7-2 to TRBJ2-7; no firm D call. Trimming shortened V by 1 base and J by 2 bases, and 12 bases separated the two germline ends. This CDR3 contains 15 residues. Germline CDR1 SGHTA, CDR2 FQGNSA. The CDR3 sequence is CASSLDYLNTYEQYF. The CDR3 coding sequence is TGTGCCAGCAGCTTAGACTACTTGAATACCTACGAGCAGTACTTC.

This clonotype was observed many times. This sequence joins TRBV19 and TRBJ1-5, with 7 bases aligning to TRBD1. CDR3 length: 15 residues. J was trimmed by 3 bases and V by 6 bases; bases with no gene match: 8. CDR1 and CDR2 from the germline V gene are LNHDA and SQIVND (reference sequence). CDR3 DNA sequence: TGTGCCAGTAGGACCACAGGGGTGCCCAATCAGCCCCAGCATTTT. Amino acids: CASRTTGVPNQPQHF.

The J gene is TRBJ1-1, the V gene TRBV20-1, with D maybe TRBD1 (5 bases). Germline-derived CDR1 and CDR2 are DFQATT and SNEGSKA (reference sequence). V lost 3 bases to trimming and J lost 1 base, with 9 bases between them. This CDR3 has 13 amino acids. In nucleotides, the CDR3 is TGCAGTGCTAGGGGAGGACAGAACACTGAAGCTTTCTTT. It codes for CSARGGQNTEAFF.